This TCR beta chain appears in the sequencing data of a study of blood T cell repertoires in COVID-19. Study as a whole: Researchers got acute and convalescent COVID-19 samples from the United States, Italy and Spain. In each case, the material was cDNA or gDNA derived from T cells, B-cell-depleted T cells, or PBMCs.

The V segment lost 11 bases and the J segment 1 base; nucleotides outside the gene matches: 5. CDR1 is LNHDA, CDR2 SQIVND, per germline (reference sequence). The CDR3 has 13 residues. Measured with immunoSEQ multiplex PCR; TCRdb has only the in-frame clones, and not every one. The profile covers some 64,000 clones, with 55% to 75% appearing a single time and 4% to 5.5% taken by the ten largest. The chain combines TRBV19 with TRBJ1-5, with 7 bases aligning to TRBD1. The source material was peripheral blood. The sequence derives from a woman in her 70s with COVID-19, enrolled during active disease. In nucleotides, the CDR3 is TGTGCCGTGGGACAGACCAGCAATCAGCCCCAGCATTTT. Protein product: CAVGQTSNQPQHF. The full variable domain, its missing parts supplied by reference TRBV19 and TRBJ1-5, is DGGITQSPKYLFRKEGQNVTLSCEQNLNHDAMYWYRQDPGQGLRLIYYSQIVNDFQKGDIAEGYSVSREKKESFPLTVTSAQKNPTAFYLCAVGQTSNQPQHFGDGTRLSIL.